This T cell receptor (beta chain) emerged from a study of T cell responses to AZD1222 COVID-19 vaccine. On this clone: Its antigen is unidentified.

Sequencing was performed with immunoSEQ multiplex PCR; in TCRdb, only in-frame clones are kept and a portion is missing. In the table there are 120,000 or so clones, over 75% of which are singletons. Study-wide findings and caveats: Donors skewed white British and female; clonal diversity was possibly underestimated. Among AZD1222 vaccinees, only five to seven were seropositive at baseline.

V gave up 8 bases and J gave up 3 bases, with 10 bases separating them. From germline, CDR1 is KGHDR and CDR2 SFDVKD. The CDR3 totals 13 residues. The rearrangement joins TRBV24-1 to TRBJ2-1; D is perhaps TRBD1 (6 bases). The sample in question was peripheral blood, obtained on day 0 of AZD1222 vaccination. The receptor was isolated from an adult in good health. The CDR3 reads CATMGQYYNEQFF. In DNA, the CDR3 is TGTGCCACCATGGGACAATACTACAATGAGCAGTTCTTC.